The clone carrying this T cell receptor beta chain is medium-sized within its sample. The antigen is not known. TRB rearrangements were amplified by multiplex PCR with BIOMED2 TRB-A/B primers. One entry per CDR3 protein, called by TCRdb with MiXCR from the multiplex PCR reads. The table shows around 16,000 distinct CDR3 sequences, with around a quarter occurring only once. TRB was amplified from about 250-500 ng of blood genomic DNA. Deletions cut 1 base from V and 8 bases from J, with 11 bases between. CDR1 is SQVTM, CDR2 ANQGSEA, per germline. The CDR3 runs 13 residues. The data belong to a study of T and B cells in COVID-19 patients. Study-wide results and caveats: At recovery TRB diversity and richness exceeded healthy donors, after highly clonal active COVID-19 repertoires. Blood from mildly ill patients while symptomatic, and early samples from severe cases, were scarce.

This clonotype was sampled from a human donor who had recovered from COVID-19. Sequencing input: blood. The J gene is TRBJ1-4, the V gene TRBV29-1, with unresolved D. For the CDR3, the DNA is TGCAGCGTTGAAGGGGCAGTCCGGGAAAAACTGTTTTTT. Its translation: CSVEGAVREKLFF.